This T cell receptor beta chain was sequenced for a study of T cell repertoires in cytomegalovirus infection. TCRdb called the reads again in MiXCR, with one record for every CDR3 protein. The profile shows about half a million distinct CDR3 sequences, about two fifths of them singletons. To note about this clonotype: Its antigen remains unidentified.

With V trimmed by 10 bases and J by 0 bases, 5 bases remained unmatched. Per the germline V gene, CDR1 is SNHLY and CDR2 is FYNNEI. There are 13 residues in the CDR3. The rearrangement joins TRBV2 to TRBJ2-5; 7 nucleotides agree with TRBD1. The input for sequencing was cultured PBMCs, taken from culture after CMV antigen stimulation. The receptor's source is a human donor in good health (CMV status not recorded). Some clones in this sample may be carry-over from other donors' samples. For the CDR3, the DNA is TGTGCCAACCTAGGACAGGACCAAGAGACCCAGTACTTC. Translating it yields CANLGQDQETQYF.